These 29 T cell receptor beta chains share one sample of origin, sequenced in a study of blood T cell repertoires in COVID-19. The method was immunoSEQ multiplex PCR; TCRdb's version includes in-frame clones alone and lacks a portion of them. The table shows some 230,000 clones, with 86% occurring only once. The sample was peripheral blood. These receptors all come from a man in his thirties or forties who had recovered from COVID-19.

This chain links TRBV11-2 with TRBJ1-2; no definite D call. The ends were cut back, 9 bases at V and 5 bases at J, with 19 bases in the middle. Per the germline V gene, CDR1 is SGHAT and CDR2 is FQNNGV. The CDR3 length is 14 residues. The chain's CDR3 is CASTLGVGLYGYTF. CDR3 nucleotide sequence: TGTGCCAGTACTCTTGGAGTCGGACTTTATGGCTACACCTTC.

The CDR3 DNA sequence: TGTGCCAGCAGTTATTCGATCCTAGTAAACACCGGGGAGCTGTTTTTT. Its translation: CASSYSILVNTGELFF. V gene TRBV6-2 or TRBV6-3 combines with J gene TRBJ2-2; D is ambiguous. CDR1 is MNHEY and CDR2 is SVGEGT in the germline V gene. CDR3 length equals 16 residues. Trimming took 3 bases from V and 2 from J, leaving 13 bases between them.

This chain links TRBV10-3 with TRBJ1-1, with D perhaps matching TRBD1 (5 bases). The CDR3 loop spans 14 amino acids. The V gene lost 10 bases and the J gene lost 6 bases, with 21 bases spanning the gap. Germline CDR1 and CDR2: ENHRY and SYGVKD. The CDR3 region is CATSGLQGRSEAFF. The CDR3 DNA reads TGTGCCACTTCTGGGCTCCAGGGCCGGTCTGAAGCTTTCTTT.

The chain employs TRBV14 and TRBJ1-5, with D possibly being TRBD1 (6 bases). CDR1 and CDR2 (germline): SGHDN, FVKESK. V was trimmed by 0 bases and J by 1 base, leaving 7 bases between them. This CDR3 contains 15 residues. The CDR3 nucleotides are TGTGCCAGCAGCCAAGACACAGGGAGCAATCAGCCCCAGCATTTT. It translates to CASSQDTGSNQPQHF.

CDR3 bases: TGTGCCAGCTCACCGGAGCAAAACACTGAAGCTTTCTTT. The encoded protein is CASSPEQNTEAFF. The chain links TRBV18 to TRBJ1-1, with D unclear. Per the germline V gene, CDR1 is KGHSH and CDR2 is LQKENI. The CDR3 spans 13 residues. Trimming shortened V by 3 bases and J by 2 bases, and 7 bases separated the two germline ends.

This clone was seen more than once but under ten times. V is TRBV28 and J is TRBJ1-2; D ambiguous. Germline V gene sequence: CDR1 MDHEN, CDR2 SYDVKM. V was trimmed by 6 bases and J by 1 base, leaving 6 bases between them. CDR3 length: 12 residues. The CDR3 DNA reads TGTGCCAGCAGGTTTTATAACTATGGCTACACCTTC. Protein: CASRFYNYGYTF.

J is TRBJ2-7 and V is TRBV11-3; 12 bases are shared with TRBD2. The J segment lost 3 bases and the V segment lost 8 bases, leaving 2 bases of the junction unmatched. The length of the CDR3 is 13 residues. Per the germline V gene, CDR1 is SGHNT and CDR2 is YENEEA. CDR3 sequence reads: CASRTSGVYEQYF. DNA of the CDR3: TGTGCCAGCCGGACTAGCGGGGTCTACGAGCAGTACTTC.

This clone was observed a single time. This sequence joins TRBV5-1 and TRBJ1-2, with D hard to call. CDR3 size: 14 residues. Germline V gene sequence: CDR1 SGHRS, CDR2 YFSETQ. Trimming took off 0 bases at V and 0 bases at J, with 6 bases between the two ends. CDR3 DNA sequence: TGCGCCAGCAGCTTGGGGGCCACTAACTATGGCTACACCTTC. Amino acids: CASSLGATNYGYTF.

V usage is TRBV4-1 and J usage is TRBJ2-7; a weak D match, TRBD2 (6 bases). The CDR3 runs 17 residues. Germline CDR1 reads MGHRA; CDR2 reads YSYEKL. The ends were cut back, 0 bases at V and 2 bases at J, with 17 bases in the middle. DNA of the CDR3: TGCGCCAGCAGCCAAGATCCGACGGGGACTCTTACCTACGAGCAGTACTTC. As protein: CASSQDPTGTLTYEQYF.

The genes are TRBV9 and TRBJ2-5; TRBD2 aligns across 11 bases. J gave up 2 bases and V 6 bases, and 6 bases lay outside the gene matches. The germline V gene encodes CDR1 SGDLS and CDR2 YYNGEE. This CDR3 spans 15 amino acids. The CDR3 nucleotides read TGTGCCAGCACCGTGGGACTAGCGGCTCAAGAGACCCAGTACTTC. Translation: CASTVGLAAQETQYF.

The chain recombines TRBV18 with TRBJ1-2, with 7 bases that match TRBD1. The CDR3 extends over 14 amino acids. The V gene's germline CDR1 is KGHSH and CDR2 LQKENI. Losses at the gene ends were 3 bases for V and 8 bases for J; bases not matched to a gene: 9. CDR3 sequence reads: CASSPAGTASGYTF. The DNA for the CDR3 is TGTGCCAGCTCACCGGCAGGGACAGCCTCCGGCTACACCTTC.

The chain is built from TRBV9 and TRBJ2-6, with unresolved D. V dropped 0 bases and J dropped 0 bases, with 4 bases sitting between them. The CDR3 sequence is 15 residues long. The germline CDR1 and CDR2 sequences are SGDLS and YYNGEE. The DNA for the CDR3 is TGTGCCAGCAGCGTAGGCGGCTCTGGGGCCAACGTCCTGACTTTC. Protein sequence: CASSVGGSGANVLTF. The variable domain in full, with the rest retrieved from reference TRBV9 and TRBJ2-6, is DSGVTQTPKHLITATGQRVTLRCSPRSGDLSVYWYQQSLDQGLQFLIQYYNGEERAKGNILERFSAQQFPDLHSELNLSSLELGDSALYFCASSVGGSGANVLTFGAGSRLTVL.

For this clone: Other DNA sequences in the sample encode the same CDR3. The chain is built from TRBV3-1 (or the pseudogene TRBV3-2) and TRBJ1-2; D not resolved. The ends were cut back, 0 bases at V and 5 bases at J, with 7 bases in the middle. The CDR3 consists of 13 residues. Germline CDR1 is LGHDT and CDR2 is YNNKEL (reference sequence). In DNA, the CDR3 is TGTGCCAGCAGCCAAGATCGGGGTTATGGCTACACCTTC. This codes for CASSQDRGYGYTF.

This CDR3 reads CASSYVPWTGGSGYTF. CDR3 bases: TGTGCCAGCAGTTACGTGCCATGGACAGGGGGAAGCGGCTACACCTTC. This chain joins TRBV6-5 and TRBJ1-2; 10 nucleotides match TRBD1. V was pared by 2 bases and J by 8 bases, with 11 bases of the junction left unmatched. This CDR3 is 16 amino acids long. Germline-derived CDR1 and CDR2 are MNHEY and SVGAGI.

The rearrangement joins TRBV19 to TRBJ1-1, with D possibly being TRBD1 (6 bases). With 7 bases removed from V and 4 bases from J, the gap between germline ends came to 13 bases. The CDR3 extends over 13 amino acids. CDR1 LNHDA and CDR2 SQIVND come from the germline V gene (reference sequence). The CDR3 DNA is TGTGCCAGTACCGTGGGGGGGGCCACTGAAGCTTTCTTT. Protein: CASTVGGATEAFF.

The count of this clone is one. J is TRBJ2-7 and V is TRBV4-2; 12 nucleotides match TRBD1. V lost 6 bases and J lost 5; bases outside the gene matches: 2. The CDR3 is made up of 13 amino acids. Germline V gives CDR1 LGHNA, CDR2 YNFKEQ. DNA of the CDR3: TGTGCCAGCAGGGGACAGGGGGCCGACGAGCAGTACTTC. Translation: CASRGQGADEQYF.

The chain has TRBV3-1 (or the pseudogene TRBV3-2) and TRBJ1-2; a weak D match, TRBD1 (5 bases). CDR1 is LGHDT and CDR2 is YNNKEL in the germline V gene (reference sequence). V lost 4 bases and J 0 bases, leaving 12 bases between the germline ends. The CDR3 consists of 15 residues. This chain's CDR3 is CASSPTMTANYGYTF. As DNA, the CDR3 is TGTGCCAGCAGCCCCACCATGACAGCTAACTATGGCTACACCTTC.

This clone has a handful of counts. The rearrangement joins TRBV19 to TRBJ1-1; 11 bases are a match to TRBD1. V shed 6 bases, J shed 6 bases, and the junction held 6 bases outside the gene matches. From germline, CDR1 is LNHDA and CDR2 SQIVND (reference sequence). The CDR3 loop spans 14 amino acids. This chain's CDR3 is CASRRDRGKAEAFF. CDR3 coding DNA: TGTGCCAGTAGGCGGGACAGGGGGAAAGCTGAAGCTTTCTTT. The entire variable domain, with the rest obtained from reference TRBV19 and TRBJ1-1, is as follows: DGGITQSPKYLFRKEGQNVTLSCEQNLNHDAMYWYRQDPGQGLRLIYYSQIVNDFQKGDIAEGYSVSREKKESFPLTVTSAQKNPTAFYLCASRRDRGKAEAFFGQGTRLTVV.

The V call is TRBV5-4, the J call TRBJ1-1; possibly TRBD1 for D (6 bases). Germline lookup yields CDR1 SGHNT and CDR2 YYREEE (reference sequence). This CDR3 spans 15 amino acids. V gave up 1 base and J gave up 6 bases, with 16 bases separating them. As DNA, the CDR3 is TGTGCCAGCAGCTTGATTCGGGGACCAGGGGCTGAAGCTTTCTTT. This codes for CASSLIRGPGAEAFF. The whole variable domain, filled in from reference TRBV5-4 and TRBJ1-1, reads ETGVTQSPTHLIKTRGQQVTLRCSSQSGHNTVSWYQQALGQGPQFIFQYYREEENGRGNFPPRFSGLQFPNYSSELNVNALELDDSALYLCASSLIRGPGAEAFFGQGTRLTVV.

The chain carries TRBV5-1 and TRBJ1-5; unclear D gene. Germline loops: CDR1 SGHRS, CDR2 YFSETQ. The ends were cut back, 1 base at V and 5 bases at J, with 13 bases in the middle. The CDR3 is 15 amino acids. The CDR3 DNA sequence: TGCGCCAGCAGCTTGAACACCGGCGGGTATCAGCCCCAGCATTTT. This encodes CASSLNTGGYQPQHF.

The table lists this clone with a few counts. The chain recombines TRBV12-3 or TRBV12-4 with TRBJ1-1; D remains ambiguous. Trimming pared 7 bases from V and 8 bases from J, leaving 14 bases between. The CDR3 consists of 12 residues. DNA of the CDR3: TGTGCCAGCATCCTCCCACCTATCGAAGCTTTCTTT. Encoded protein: CASILPPIEAFF.

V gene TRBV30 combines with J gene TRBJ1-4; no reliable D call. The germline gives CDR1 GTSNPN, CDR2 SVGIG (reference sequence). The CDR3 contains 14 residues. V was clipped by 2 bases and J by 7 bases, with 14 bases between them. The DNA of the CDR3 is TGTGCCTGGAGTCCCCCGGACGGGGTTGAAAAACTGTTTTTT. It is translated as CAWSPPDGVEKLFF.

CDR3 sequence reads: CSVEGESYNEQFF. CDR3 sequence (DNA): TGCAGCGTCGAGGGGGAATCCTACAATGAGCAGTTCTTC. This chain links TRBV29-1 with TRBJ2-1; D is perhaps TRBD1 (6 bases). The CDR3 runs to 13 residues. V was trimmed by 6 bases and J by 1 base, leaving 10 bases between them. Germline-derived CDR1 and CDR2 are SQVTM and ANQGSEA.

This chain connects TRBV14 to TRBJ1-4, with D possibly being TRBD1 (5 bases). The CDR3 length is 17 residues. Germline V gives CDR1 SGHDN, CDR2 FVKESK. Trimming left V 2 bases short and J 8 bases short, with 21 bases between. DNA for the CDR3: TGTGCCAGCAGCCAAATGCTCACGAAAGGGGTTGGGGAAAAACTGTTTTTT. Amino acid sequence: CASSQMLTKGVGEKLFF.

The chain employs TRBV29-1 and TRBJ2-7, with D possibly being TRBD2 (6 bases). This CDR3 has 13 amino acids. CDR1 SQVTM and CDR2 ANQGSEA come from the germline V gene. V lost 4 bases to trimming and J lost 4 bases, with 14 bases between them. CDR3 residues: CSVGTTGGYEQYF. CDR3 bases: TGCAGCGTTGGAACCACAGGAGGGTACGAGCAGTACTTC.

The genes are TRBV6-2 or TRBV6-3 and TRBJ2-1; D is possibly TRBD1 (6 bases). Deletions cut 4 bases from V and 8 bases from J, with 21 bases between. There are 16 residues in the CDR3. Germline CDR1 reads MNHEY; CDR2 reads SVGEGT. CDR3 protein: CASSSSGGQPSHEQFF. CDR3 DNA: TGTGCCAGCAGTTCCTCCGGAGGACAGCCTAGTCATGAGCAGTTCTTC.

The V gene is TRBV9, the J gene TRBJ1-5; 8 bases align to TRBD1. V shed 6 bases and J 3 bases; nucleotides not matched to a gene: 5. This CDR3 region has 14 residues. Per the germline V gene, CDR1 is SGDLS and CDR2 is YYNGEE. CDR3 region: CASTPGQDNQPQHF. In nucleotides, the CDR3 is TGTGCCAGCACTCCGGGACAGGACAATCAGCCCCAGCATTTT.

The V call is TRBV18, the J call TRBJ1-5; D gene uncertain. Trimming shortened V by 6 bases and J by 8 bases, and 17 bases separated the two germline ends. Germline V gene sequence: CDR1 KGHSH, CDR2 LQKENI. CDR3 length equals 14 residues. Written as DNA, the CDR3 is TGTGCCAGCTCTCCTGACAAACCTCATAAGCCCCAGCATTTT. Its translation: CASSPDKPHKPQHF.

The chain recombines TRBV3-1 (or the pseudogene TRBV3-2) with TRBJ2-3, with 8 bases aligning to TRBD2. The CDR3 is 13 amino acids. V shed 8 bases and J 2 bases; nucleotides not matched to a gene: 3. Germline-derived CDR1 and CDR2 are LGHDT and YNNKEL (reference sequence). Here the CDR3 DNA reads TGTGCCAGCCGCGGGGGGCCCACAGATACGCAGTATTTT. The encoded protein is CASRGGPTDTQYF.